This T cell receptor beta chain derives from a study of a mutant IDH1 vaccine in newly diagnosed glioma. Background on the study: Vaccination started 4-6 weeks after radiotherapy alone, or with temozolomide cycles. Study outcomes and limitations: Researchers report vaccine-induced immune responses in over 90% of patients. No link was apparently found between pseudoprogression and changes in top peripheral T cell clonotypes.

The germline V and J ends were trimmed by 0 bases and 0 bases, with 9 bases remaining between them. The CDR3 has 15 amino acids. CDR1 and CDR2 from the germline V gene are SGDLS and YYNGEE. The table came from immunoSEQ multiplex PCR; TCRdb's copy has only in-frame clones and leaves some out. The sample includes tens of thousands of clones, around 85% of them seen just once. A remark on this clone: Its antigen is undetermined.

The time point is: week 47, end of study. Vaccine doses each comprised 300 ug of mutant IDH1 20-mer peptide, with topical imiquimod. Patients came in for eight vaccinations, in weeks 1, 3, 5, 7, 11, 15, 19 and 23. The source is a young woman with glioma. Some clones in this sample may be carry-over from other donors' samples. Sequenced here: PBMCs, sampled from a glioma patient whose treatment included an IDH1 peptide vaccine. The chain recombines TRBV9 with TRBJ1-2; maybe TRBD1 (6 bases). The chain's CDR3 is CASSVGDNTNYGYTF. Here the CDR3 DNA reads TGTGCCAGCAGCGTAGGGGACAACACTAACTATGGCTACACCTTC. Filled out from reference TRBV9 and TRBJ1-2, the complete variable domain reads DSGVTQTPKHLITATGQRVTLRCSPRSGDLSVYWYQQSLDQGLQFLIQYYNGEERAKGNILERFSAQQFPDLHSELNLSSLELGDSALYFCASSVGDNTNYGYTFGSGTRLTVV.